Listed here are 11 T cell receptor beta chains from one sample, sequenced in a study of cytomegalovirus exposure and HLA in healthy donors. Primers for the PCR totalled 60 Vbeta and 13 Jbeta. Measured with immunoSEQ multiplex PCR; TCRdb has only the in-frame clones, and not every one. This table has some 130,000 clones, 77% appearing once. Sequencing was performed on PBMCs. Receptors were obtained from a male donor in good health and CMV-seropositive.

This clone is a singleton in its sample. The chain combines TRBV5-4 with TRBJ2-5, with D tentatively TRBD2 (6 bases). V lost 2 bases and J lost 4, with 18 bases in between. Germline assignment: CDR1 SGHNT and CDR2 YYREEE (reference sequence). This CDR3 has 16 amino acids. This CDR3 reads CASSFGGHVGPETQYF. The CDR3 DNA sequence: TGTGCCAGCAGCTTCGGAGGGCATGTGGGTCCAGAGACCCAGTACTTC.

The chain couples TRBV7-9 to TRBJ2-5; 10 bases line up with TRBD1. The last part of the DNA fits TRBJ2-7 better; the J call may be wrong. The germline CDR1 and CDR2 sequences are SEHNR and FQNEAQ (reference sequence). The CDR3 has 16 amino acids. CDR3 sequence reads: CASSVSGQGDLYEQYF. The CDR3 DNA sequence: TGTGCCAGCAGCGTATCAGGACAGGGGGATTTGTACGAGCAGTACTTC.

Details on this clone: One end of the junction fails to match germline, which may point to a read error. The same CDR3 is also encoded by other DNA sequences in this sample. The chain joins TRBV2 to TRBJ2-2; TRBD1 matches 11 bases. This CDR3 comprises 17 residues. Germline V gives CDR1 SNHLY, CDR2 FYNNEI. CDR3 sequence reads: CASRFPGQGVDTGELFF. Written as DNA, the CDR3 is TGTGCCAGCAGATTCCCGGGACAGGGGGTAGACACCGGGGAGCTGTTCTTT.

V usage is TRBV15 and J usage is TRBJ1-5; no clear D. This CDR3 is 15 amino acids long. Between the trimmed V and J ends, which lost 3 bases and 5 bases, there was a span of 14 bases. Germline V gene sequence: CDR1 LNHNV, CDR2 YYDKDF (reference sequence). The chain's CDR3 is CATSSLSGGYQPQHF. The CDR3 region has the DNA TGTGCCACCAGCAGCCTAAGCGGCGGATATCAGCCCCAGCATTTT.

This chain links TRBV5-1 with TRBJ2-5; 10 bases match TRBD2. Germline V gene lookup returns CDR1 SGHRS and CDR2 YFSETQ. V lost 4 bases and J lost 4; bases outside the gene matches: 10. CDR3 length: 16 residues. Here the CDR3 reads CASSLHSSGSGETQYF. The CDR3, as DNA: TGCGCCAGCAGCCTACACTCTAGCGGGAGTGGAGAGACCCAGTACTTC. Full variable domain (missing parts from reference TRBV5-1 and TRBJ2-5): KAGVTQTPRYLIKTRGQQVTLSCSPISGHRSVSWYQQTPGQGLQFLFEYFSETQRNKGNFPGRFSGRQFSNSRSEMNVSTLELGDSALYLCASSLHSSGSGETQYFGPGTRLLVL.

The chain combines TRBV13 with TRBJ2-5, with no clear D. TRBJ2-7 matches the DNA end more closely, so the J call is doubtful. CDR3 length: 12 amino acids. Germline CDR1 PRHDT, CDR2 FYEKMQ (reference sequence). DNA of the CDR3: TGTGCCAGCAGCTTAGATCCCTACGAGCAGTACTTC. It encodes CASSLDPYEQYF.

The chain couples TRBV5-1 to TRBJ2-7, with D perhaps TRBD2 (6 bases). CDR3 length: 15 amino acids. V was cut by 6 bases and J by 9 bases, with 25 bases left in between. Germline V CDR1 and CDR2: SGHRS, YFSETQ. CDR3 sequence (DNA): TGCGCCAGCACCCTAGGCGGGGACTCTTTTTTGGGGCAGTACTTC. As protein: CASTLGGDSFLGQYF.

This sequence joins TRBV7-2 and TRBJ2-5; the match to TRBD1 covers 9 bases. Gene TRBJ2-7 matches the end of the DNA better, so the J call may be wrong. The CDR3 has 14 residues. From germline, CDR1 is SGHTA and CDR2 FQGNSA. The CDR3 coding sequence is TGTGCCAGCAGCTCCGGGACAGGGCTTTTCGAGCAGTACTTC. It codes for CASSSGTGLFEQYF.

J is TRBJ2-7 and V is TRBV29-1; 8 bases fit TRBD1. The J segment lost 2 bases and the V segment lost 1 base, leaving 7 bases of the junction unmatched. CDR1 is SQVTM and CDR2 is ANQGSEA in the germline V gene. CDR3 size: 15 residues. CDR3 coding DNA: TGCAGCGTTGAAGTGGGGGACAGGTGGCCCTACGAGCAGTACTTC. It encodes CSVEVGDRWPYEQYF.

V and J are TRBV19 and TRBJ1-1; TRBD1 matches at 9 bases. Trimming cost V 10 bases and J 0 bases; bases outside gene matches: 12. This CDR3 comprises 16 residues. Looked up from germline, CDR1 is LNHDA and CDR2 is SQIVND (reference sequence). The CDR3, as DNA: TGTGCCACCGCGGTCGGGACAGGGTTATTGAACACTGAAGCTTTCTTT. Translated, it gives CATAVGTGLLNTEAFF.

Only a few counts were recorded for this clone. The DNA for the CDR3 is TGTGCCAGCAGTGACGATGGCAGGGGGACGAATTCACCCCTCCACTTT. Its translation: CASSDDGRGTNSPLHF. The V call is TRBV25-1, the J call TRBJ1-6; the match to TRBD1 covers 7 bases. V dropped 3 bases and J dropped 7; count of bases not matched to a gene: 9. The CDR3 length is 16 residues. Germline CDR1 MGHDK, CDR2 SYGVNS.